The rows below give T cell receptor beta chains drawn from one sample of a study of CD4 T cells in relation to SARS-CoV-2 and coronaviruses. Clones were read by immunoSEQ multiplex PCR, and TCRdb kept only the in-frame ones, dropping some. Among tens of thousands of clones listed, approximately 72% were seen once. These TCRs' antigens remain unknown. Sequencing used CD4+ T cells from PBMCs, cultured in vitro. Receptor source: a human donor in good health. Each CDR3 is given with its conserved first and last residue. The D gene is left open where the match is weak. Clone sizes are given selectively: once, few, many, or a class where the clone is expanded.

j_call: TRBJ1-4; v_call: TRBV15; clone_size: -; d_call: -; cdr3_length: 14; cdr3_aa: CATSSRRSNEKLFF; cdr3_nt: TGTGCCACCAGCAGCAGACGGAGTAATGAAAAACTGTTTTTT
j_call: TRBJ2-5; v_call: TRBV2; clone_size: -; d_call: TRBD2; cdr3_length: 13; cdr3_aa: CASSEGGFETQYF; cdr3_nt: TGTGCCAGCAGTGAGGGGGGGTTCGAGACCCAGTACTTC
j_call: TRBJ2-7; v_call: TRBV7-2; clone_size: -; d_call: -; cdr3_length: 15; cdr3_aa: CASSLVLREAYEQYF; cdr3_nt: TGTGCCAGCAGCTTAGTTTTGCGGGAAGCCTACGAGCAGTACTTC
j_call: TRBJ1-5; v_call: TRBV5-6; clone_size: -; d_call: -; cdr3_length: 16; cdr3_aa: CASSFPGRNSNQPQHF; cdr3_nt: TGTGCCAGCAGCTTTCCGGGACGGAATAGCAATCAGCCCCAGCATTTT
j_call: TRBJ1-2; v_call: TRBV19; clone_size: few; d_call: -; cdr3_length: 14; cdr3_aa: CASSVQWGKRGYTF; cdr3_nt: TGTGCCAGTAGTGTTCAGTGGGGGAAGCGTGGCTACACCTTC
j_call: TRBJ2-3; v_call: TRBV5-1; clone_size: -; d_call: -; cdr3_length: 13; cdr3_aa: CASSYYLTDTQYF; cdr3_nt: TGCGCCAGCAGCTACTACCTCACAGATACGCAGTATTTT
j_call: TRBJ2-2; v_call: TRBV5-5; clone_size: -; d_call: -; cdr3_length: 14; cdr3_aa: CASSPGFVTGELFF; cdr3_nt: TGTGCCAGCAGCCCTGGTTTTGTAACCGGGGAGCTGTTTTTT
j_call: TRBJ2-7; v_call: TRBV5-8; clone_size: -; d_call: -; cdr3_length: 15; cdr3_aa: CASSFRTILSYEQYF; cdr3_nt: TGTGCCAGCAGCTTTCGGACTATTCTTTCCTACGAGCAGTACTTC
j_call: TRBJ2-5; v_call: TRBV3-1/TRBV3-2; clone_size: -; d_call: -; cdr3_length: 11; cdr3_aa: CASSQGETQYF; cdr3_nt: TGTGCCAGCAGCCAAGGAGAGACCCAGTACTTC
j_call: TRBJ2-2; v_call: TRBV6-5; clone_size: -; d_call: TRBD2; cdr3_length: 16; cdr3_aa: CASSYSGLASTGELFF; cdr3_nt: TGTGCCAGCAGTTACTCGGGACTAGCGTCAACCGGGGAGCTGTTTTTT
j_call: TRBJ2-1; v_call: TRBV7-2; clone_size: -; d_call: -; cdr3_length: 14; cdr3_aa: CASSLHSSYNEQFF; cdr3_nt: TGTGCCAGCAGCCTCCATTCTTCCTACAATGAGCAGTTCTTC
j_call: TRBJ2-2; v_call: TRBV7-3; clone_size: -; d_call: TRBD2; cdr3_length: 18; cdr3_aa: CASSSPVLAGVNTGELFF; cdr3_nt: TGTGCCAGCAGCTCCCCGGTACTAGCGGGAGTGAACACCGGGGAGCTGTTTTTT
j_call: TRBJ2-7; v_call: TRBV24-1; clone_size: few; d_call: -; cdr3_length: 11; cdr3_aa: CATSDTDEQYF; cdr3_nt: TGTGCCACCAGTGATACGGACGAGCAGTACTTC
j_call: TRBJ2-2; v_call: TRBV19; clone_size: -; d_call: -; cdr3_length: 14; cdr3_aa: CASSRASPTGELFF; cdr3_nt: TGTGCCAGTAGCCGCGCTAGTCCCACCGGGGAGCTGTTTTTT
j_call: TRBJ2-3; v_call: TRBV12-3/TRBV12-4; clone_size: -; d_call: -; cdr3_length: 13; cdr3_aa: CASTGPWPDTQYF; cdr3_nt: TGTGCCAGCACCGGCCCGTGGCCAGATACGCAGTATTTT
j_call: TRBJ1-4; v_call: TRBV5-1; clone_size: -; d_call: TRBD1; cdr3_length: 18; cdr3_aa: CASSLDRGNPSTNEKLFF; cdr3_nt: TGCGCCAGCAGCTTGGACAGGGGCAATCCCTCAACTAATGAAAAACTGTTTTTT
j_call: TRBJ2-7; v_call: TRBV11-2; clone_size: few; d_call: TRBD1; cdr3_length: 13; cdr3_aa: CASSSGTVNEQYF; cdr3_nt: TGTGCCAGCAGCTCCGGGACAGTCAACGAGCAGTACTTC
j_call: TRBJ2-3; v_call: TRBV19; clone_size: -; d_call: TRBD2; cdr3_length: 16; cdr3_aa: CASSSGLAGGPGTQYF; cdr3_nt: TGTGCCAGTAGTTCCGGACTAGCGGGAGGGCCTGGTACGCAGTATTTT
j_call: TRBJ2-6; v_call: TRBV7-6; clone_size: -; d_call: -; cdr3_length: 16; cdr3_aa: CASSPTASSGANVLTF; cdr3_nt: TGTGCCAGCAGCCCCACAGCCTCCTCTGGGGCCAACGTCCTGACTTTC
j_call: TRBJ2-1; v_call: TRBV19; clone_size: -; d_call: TRBD2; cdr3_length: 16; cdr3_aa: CASSKRAEGLMNEQFF; cdr3_nt: TGTGCCAGTAGCAAACGGGCCGAGGGACTAATGAATGAGCAGTTCTTC
j_call: TRBJ2-3; v_call: TRBV2; clone_size: -; d_call: -; cdr3_length: 14; cdr3_aa: CASSPDRSTDTQYF; cdr3_nt: TGTGCCAGCAGTCCCGACAGAAGCACAGATACGCAGTATTTT
j_call: TRBJ2-2; v_call: TRBV4-2; clone_size: once; d_call: -; cdr3_length: 16; cdr3_aa: CASSQQGPSLAGELFF; cdr3_nt: TGTGCCAGCAGCCAACAAGGTCCGTCGCTAGCCGGGGAGCTGTTTTTT
j_call: TRBJ2-1; v_call: TRBV2; clone_size: once; d_call: -; cdr3_length: 12; cdr3_aa: CAISTGFDEQFF; cdr3_nt: TGTGCCATCTCAACAGGGTTCGATGAGCAGTTCTTC
j_call: TRBJ2-1; v_call: TRBV11-2; clone_size: once; d_call: TRBD2; cdr3_length: 15; cdr3_aa: CASSLELAGANEQFF; cdr3_nt: TGTGCCAGCAGCTTAGAACTAGCGGGAGCCAATGAGCAGTTCTTC
j_call: TRBJ1-5; v_call: TRBV2; clone_size: -; d_call: TRBD1; cdr3_length: 13; cdr3_aa: CASSLGQHQPQHF; cdr3_nt: TGTGCCAGCAGCTTGGGACAGCATCAGCCCCAGCATTTT
j_call: TRBJ2-7; v_call: TRBV11-3; clone_size: once; d_call: -; cdr3_length: 17; cdr3_aa: CASSLDSGGRTPHEQYF; cdr3_nt: TGTGCCAGCAGCTTAGATTCTGGGGGGAGAACCCCCCACGAGCAGTACTTC
j_call: TRBJ2-2; v_call: TRBV19; clone_size: -; d_call: -; cdr3_length: 11; cdr3_aa: CASRNTGELFF; cdr3_nt: TGTGCCAGTAGAAACACCGGGGAGCTGTTTTTT
j_call: TRBJ1-5; v_call: TRBV20-1; clone_size: -; d_call: -; cdr3_length: 14; cdr3_aa: CSASAAGGNQPQHF; cdr3_nt: TGCAGTGCTAGTGCGGCAGGGGGCAATCAGCCCCAGCATTTT
j_call: TRBJ2-6; v_call: TRBV30; clone_size: -; d_call: -; cdr3_length: 13; cdr3_aa: CAWGYSGANVLTF; cdr3_nt: TGTGCCTGGGGATACTCTGGGGCCAACGTCCTGACTTTC
j_call: TRBJ2-1; v_call: TRBV7-3; clone_size: -; d_call: TRBD2; cdr3_length: 15; cdr3_aa: CASSLGLAGGQEQFF; cdr3_nt: TGTGCCAGCAGCCTCGGACTAGCGGGGGGGCAGGAGCAGTTCTTC
j_call: TRBJ2-5; v_call: TRBV6-5; clone_size: -; d_call: -; cdr3_length: 11; cdr3_aa: CASRDSLFQYF; cdr3_nt: TGTGCCAGCAGGGACAGCCTATTCCAGTACTTC
j_call: TRBJ2-1; v_call: TRBV6-5; clone_size: once; d_call: TRBD2; cdr3_length: 13; cdr3_aa: CASSSGTSSEQFF; cdr3_nt: TGTGCCAGCAGTTCCGGGACTAGCAGTGAGCAGTTCTTC
j_call: TRBJ2-7; v_call: TRBV30; clone_size: -; d_call: -; cdr3_length: 13; cdr3_aa: CAWSADVRYEQYF; cdr3_nt: TGTGCCTGGAGTGCCGATGTCCGCTACGAGCAGTACTTC
j_call: TRBJ2-3; v_call: TRBV19; clone_size: -; d_call: -; cdr3_length: 17; cdr3_aa: CASSHGRGKASTDTQYF; cdr3_nt: TGTGCCAGTAGCCATGGACGGGGTAAAGCTAGCACAGATACGCAGTATTTT
j_call: TRBJ1-4; v_call: TRBV12-5; clone_size: -; d_call: -; cdr3_length: 12; cdr3_aa: CASGGSGEKLFF; cdr3_nt: TGTGCTAGTGGAGGGTCGGGTGAAAAACTGTTTTTT
j_call: TRBJ2-2; v_call: TRBV12-2; clone_size: -; d_call: -; cdr3_length: 20; cdr3_aa: CASRLKTSGRKDRFTGELFF; cdr3_nt: TGTGCAAGTCGCCTCAAGACTAGCGGGAGGAAGGATCGGTTCACCGGGGAGCTGTTTTTT
j_call: TRBJ2-5; v_call: TRBV15; clone_size: -; d_call: TRBD2; cdr3_length: 13; cdr3_aa: CATRTSGQETQYF; cdr3_nt: TGTGCCACCCGGACTAGCGGCCAAGAGACCCAGTACTTC
j_call: TRBJ1-1; v_call: TRBV6-5; clone_size: -; d_call: -; cdr3_length: 15; cdr3_aa: CASSYYGSLDTEAFF; cdr3_nt: TGTGCCAGCAGTTATTACGGGAGTTTAGACACTGAAGCTTTCTTT
j_call: TRBJ2-3; v_call: TRBV12-3/TRBV12-4; clone_size: -; d_call: TRBD1; cdr3_length: 13; cdr3_aa: CASRQDRGDTQYF; cdr3_nt: TGTGCCAGCAGACAGGACAGGGGCGATACGCAGTATTTT
j_call: TRBJ1-5; v_call: TRBV28; clone_size: -; d_call: TRBD1; cdr3_length: 14; cdr3_aa: CASKQTGGVQPQHF; cdr3_nt: TGTGCCAGCAAACAGACAGGGGGAGTTCAGCCCCAGCATTTT
j_call: TRBJ2-3; v_call: TRBV2; clone_size: -; d_call: -; cdr3_length: 14; cdr3_aa: CASSDASSTDTQYF; cdr3_nt: TGTGCCAGCAGTGATGCCTCTAGCACAGATACGCAGTATTTT
j_call: TRBJ2-3; v_call: TRBV7-9; clone_size: -; d_call: TRBD2; cdr3_length: 16; cdr3_aa: CASSPPGLAGTDTQYF; cdr3_nt: TGTGCCAGCAGCCCACCGGGACTAGCAGGCACAGATACGCAGTATTTT
j_call: TRBJ2-4; v_call: TRBV27; clone_size: -; d_call: -; cdr3_length: 14; cdr3_aa: CASSSAVAKNIQYF; cdr3_nt: TGTGCCAGCAGTTCGGCAGTGGCCAAAAACATTCAGTACTTC
j_call: TRBJ1-3; v_call: TRBV12-3/TRBV12-4; clone_size: -; d_call: TRBD1; cdr3_length: 13; cdr3_aa: CALGTGAGNTIYF; cdr3_nt: TGTGCCTTGGGGACAGGGGCTGGAAACACCATATATTTT
j_call: TRBJ2-1; v_call: TRBV19; clone_size: few; d_call: -; cdr3_length: 13; cdr3_aa: CASSPPAYNEQFF; cdr3_nt: TGTGCCAGTAGCCCCCCCGCTTACAATGAGCAGTTCTTC
j_call: TRBJ2-2; v_call: TRBV24-1; clone_size: once; d_call: TRBD1; cdr3_length: 18; cdr3_aa: CATSDHTPGQGYTGELFF; cdr3_nt: TGTGCCACCAGTGATCACACCCCGGGACAGGGATACACCGGGGAGCTGTTTTTT
j_call: TRBJ2-1; v_call: TRBV27; clone_size: -; d_call: -; cdr3_length: 13; cdr3_aa: CASRRLAHNEQFF; cdr3_nt: TGTGCCAGCAGACGTCTAGCGCACAATGAGCAGTTCTTC
j_call: TRBJ1-1; v_call: TRBV11-2; clone_size: -; d_call: -; cdr3_length: 13; cdr3_aa: CASSLQVSTEAFF; cdr3_nt: TGTGCCAGCAGCTTACAGGTGAGCACTGAAGCTTTCTTT
j_call: TRBJ2-2; v_call: TRBV28; clone_size: -; d_call: TRBD1; cdr3_length: 15; cdr3_aa: CASWKEQGGTGELFF; cdr3_nt: TGTGCCAGCTGGAAGGAACAGGGGGGAACCGGGGAGCTGTTTTTT
j_call: TRBJ2-1; v_call: TRBV11-2; clone_size: few; d_call: -; cdr3_length: 15; cdr3_aa: CASSLDADGYNEQFF; cdr3_nt: TGTGCCAGCAGCTTAGATGCTGACGGCTACAATGAGCAGTTCTTC
j_call: TRBJ2-1; v_call: TRBV27; clone_size: -; d_call: TRBD2; cdr3_length: 16; cdr3_aa: CASSFLAASDFNEQFF; cdr3_nt: TGTGCCAGCAGTTTCCTAGCGGCGTCGGATTTCAATGAGCAGTTCTTC
j_call: TRBJ2-7; v_call: TRBV7-3; clone_size: few; d_call: -; cdr3_length: 14; cdr3_aa: CASSPDGGPYEQYF; cdr3_nt: TGTGCCAGCAGTCCGGACGGAGGTCCGTACGAGCAGTACTTC
j_call: TRBJ1-1; v_call: TRBV6-5; clone_size: -; d_call: TRBD1; cdr3_length: 14; cdr3_aa: CASIYRGRDTEAFF; cdr3_nt: TGTGCCAGCATCTACAGGGGTCGGGACACTGAAGCTTTCTTT